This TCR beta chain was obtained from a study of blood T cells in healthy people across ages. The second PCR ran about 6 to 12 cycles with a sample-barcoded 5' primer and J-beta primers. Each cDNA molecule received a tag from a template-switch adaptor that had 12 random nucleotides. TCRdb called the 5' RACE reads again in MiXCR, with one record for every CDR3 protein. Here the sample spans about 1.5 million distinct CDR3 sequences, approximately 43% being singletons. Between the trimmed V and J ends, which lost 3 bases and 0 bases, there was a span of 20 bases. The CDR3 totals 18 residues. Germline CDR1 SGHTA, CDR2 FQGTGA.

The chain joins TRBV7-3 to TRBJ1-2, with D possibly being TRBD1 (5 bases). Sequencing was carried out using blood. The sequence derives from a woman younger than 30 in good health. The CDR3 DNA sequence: TGTGCCAGCAGCTTTCAGGAAGCAATGGGGCGGGCTAACTATGGCTACACCTTC. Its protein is CASSFQEAMGRANYGYTF.